Below, 4 T cell receptor beta chains from the same sample are listed, as sequenced in a study of blood T cells in healthy people across ages. Using a J-beta primer mix together with a sample-barcoded 5' primer, a second PCR was run for about 6 to 11 cycles. MiXCR, applied by TCRdb to the 5' RACE reads, yields one record per CDR3 protein. This table holds 600,000 or so distinct CDR3 sequences, approximately 30% found once. Sequenced material: blood. The source of these receptors is a woman at least 80 years old in good health.

This clonotype has ten or more counts. The rearrangement joins TRBV12-3 or TRBV12-4 to TRBJ1-2, with 9 bases aligning to TRBD1. V dropped 4 bases and J dropped 4; count of bases not matched to a gene: 10. This CDR3 region has 16 residues. CDR3 sequence reads: CASSSIRDRATYGYTF. The CDR3, as DNA: TGTGCCAGCAGTTCGATCAGGGACAGGGCAACCTATGGCTACACCTTC.

This clonotype was seen repeatedly, ten times or more. The chain employs TRBV7-2 and TRBJ2-1, with D possibly TRBD2 on 7 matching bases. This CDR3 has 18 amino acids. Between the trimmed V and J ends, which lost 0 bases and 1 base, there was a span of 16 bases. CDR1 and CDR2 (germline): SGHTA, FQGNSA. This chain's CDR3 is CASSLAFPGEGSYNEQFF. The CDR3 coding sequence is TGTGCCAGCAGCTTAGCTTTTCCAGGGGAGGGGTCCTACAATGAGCAGTTCTTC.

In this sample, this clonotype turned up many times. V and J are TRBV7-2 and TRBJ1-2, with D perhaps TRBD1 (6 bases). Per germline, CDR1 SGHTA and CDR2 FQGNSA. The CDR3 contains 16 residues. Between the trimmed V and J ends, which lost 0 bases and 2 bases, there was a span of 13 bases. The CDR3 DNA reads as TGTGCCAGCAGCTTAGCAGACGTGGGGGCCAACTATGGCTACACCTTC. Translated, it gives CASSLADVGANYGYTF. The entire variable domain, with the rest obtained from reference TRBV7-2 and TRBJ1-2, is as follows: GAGVSQSPSNKVTEKGKDVELRCDPISGHTALYWYRQSLGQGLEFLIYFQGNSAPDKSGLPSDRFSAERTGGSVSTLTIQRTQQEDSAVYLCASSLADVGANYGYTFGSGTRLTVV.

The chain combines TRBV4-3 with TRBJ1-2; the match to TRBD1 covers 10 bases. J was trimmed by 7 bases and V by 1 base; bases with no gene match: 3. The germline CDR1 and CDR2 sequences are LGHNA and YSLEER. The CDR3 is made up of 14 amino acids. CDR3 region: CASSQGQGALGYTF. CDR3 DNA sequence: TGCGCCAGCAGCCAAGGACAGGGGGCGCTTGGCTACACCTTC.